This TCR beta chain appears in the sequencing data of a study of T cells in Graves' hyperthyroidism and ophthalmopathy (dated by TCRdb to between 2018 and 2021). For the wider study: TCR V-J signatures able to tell the groups apart were searched for in a discovery cohort of some 97 patients, of whom over 40 had Graves' ophthalmopathy and around 57 had stable Graves' hyperthyroidism. Whether ophthalmopathy could be predicted prospectively was tested in an independent validation cohort made up of 18 to 20 hyperthyroidism patients plus 17 patients who later progressed to ophthalmopathy. The 100 discovery patients were divided at random into training and test sets in a 7:3 ratio. Thyroid tissue and blood T-cell repertoires from about six Graves' hyperthyroidism patients were also compared in the study. After sampling, hyperthyroidism patients received methimazole starting at 30 mg daily, and ophthalmopathy patients received high-dose intravenous methylprednisolone. The paper describes TCR Vbeta CDR3 sequencing of about 140 peripheral blood samples, made up of 43 ophthalmopathy patients, more than 70 hyperthyroidism patients and around 17 progressor patients.

Broad study findings and their caveats: Ophthalmopathy was separated from stable hyperthyroidism by a 13 V-J signature model, with 85% to 90% sensitivity and just over 81% specificity obtained in cross-validation and 80%/75% obtained in testing. No statistical method was used to fix the sample size in advance, and group allocation was not hidden from the investigators. In validation, the model predicted progression to ophthalmopathy a median of approximately 6.6 months before onset, with roughly 68% sensitivity and almost 75% specificity. Blood samples also contained most of the expanded thyroid clonotypes (frequency above 0.001), which suggests that blood repertoires may reflect thyroid immune responses.

The TCR beta CDR3 regions were amplified from RNA transcripts. A first-round RT-PCR of the TCR CDR3 used the HTBI primer set with the Qiagen OneStep RT-PCR kit. A second multiplex PCR round built the libraries, followed by size selection and purification. Paired-end sequencing of the libraries was performed with 100 bp reads on an Illumina HiSeq2000. Concerning the study's data processing: SOAPnuke was used to process the raw data, with reads discarded if the reads contained adapters or uncalled bases, had a mean Phred below 15, or lacked an exact constant-primer or identifier match. High-quality paired reads were merged using COPE v1.2.5, and each unique nucleotide sequence was defined as a clonotype. MiTCR v1.1 was used to align clonotypes to the IMGT TRBV, TRBD and TRBJ reference segments. The analysis was restricted to V-J combinations with a frequency above 0.0001, which together covered just over 98% of the repertoires. The TCS score was defined as the ratio of F50 (clonal expansion) to E x V (chaos), calculated using BLOSUM62-based TCRdist between CDR3 peptides within each V-J. Welch's t-statistics and random forest reduced fewer than 600 V-J features to 10 to 15, which were used in a naive Bayes classifier (R e1071). The Morisita-Horn index was used to measure how similar the thyroid and blood repertoires were. The public reads were run again by TCRdb, first through fastp at Q25 and then through MiXCR, and only productive beta chains were kept. Identical CDR3 protein sequences are pooled into one entry, listed with their most common genes and DNA. For this entry, the V and J calls and clone size follow TCRdb and not the study's own pipeline. This sample gives approximately 700,000 distinct CDR3 sequences in total; roughly 45% of them show up just once. Less than 9.5% of the sample goes to the ten largest clones.

As for this clonotype: Its antigen is not yet known. Base qualities are not recorded, but no much larger clone differs from it by a single base.

Patients with uncontrolled infections, other autoimmune diseases, pregnancy or lactation were excluded. Diagnoses were based on clinical symptoms, serum thyroxine and TRAb, thyroid ultrasound and orbital computed tomography. Total RNA was extracted using Trizol reagent, and RNA quality was assessed on an Agilent 2100 Bioanalyzer. This receptor was taken from an adult man with Graves' disease, either hyperthyroidism or ophthalmopathy (not recorded which). Material for sequencing was peripheral blood or thyroid tissue (not recorded which).

The CDR3 region reads CAISYSAEGSGANVLTF. DNA sequence: TGTGCCATCAGTTATTCGGCGGAGGGGTCTGGGGCCAACGTCCTGACTTTC. This sequence uses TRBV10-3 and TRBJ2-6; a tentative D match to TRBD2 spans 6 bases. Trimming at the junction amounts to 5 bases on V and 1 base on J, and the germline ends lie 15 bases apart. The germline V gene yields ENHRY for CDR1 and SYGVKD for CDR2. The CDR3 goes from the cysteine to the phenylalanine over 17 residues. Of the read, only the CDR3 DNA is kept; its 51 bases are in frame from base 1.